This TCR beta chain was observed in a study of tumor-infiltrating lymphocytes in primary liver carcinoma. Whole-study context: Tumor staging was T1-T3 N0M0; sizes spanned 4.2 to 10 cm across.

This clonotype was observed many times. Its antigen is undetermined. The CDR3 length is 15 residues. Trimming took 0 bases from V and 1 from J, leaving 10 bases between them. Germline V gene lookup returns CDR1 MNHNY and CDR2 SVGAGI (reference sequence). Out of unsorted whole blood came the blood RNA, and germline DNA was extracted as well. The input was around 0.5 ug total RNA; TCR beta cDNA was made from it with a constant-region primer. What produced the TCR beta libraries was three nested multiplex PCR rounds using slightly modified ARM-PCR. Rounds one and two of PCR, each of 10 cycles, were primed with TRBV1-TRBV30 forward primers and a C-beta reverse primer. Via MiXCR, TCRdb re-called the multiplex PCR reads, giving one row per CDR3 protein. The sample gives about 300,000 distinct CDR3 sequences, 60% to 80% of which show up once; roughly 8.6% is in the top ten. Findings and caveats of the study: Tumors had a significantly higher top-250-clone fraction than blood (p = 0.039). Bulk unsorted sampling precluded comparing CD4+ and CD8+ repertoires.

The receptor was isolated from a man in his forties with primary liver carcinoma and hepatitis B virus infection. The chain employs TRBV6-6 and TRBJ2-7, with D unclear. Sequenced material: peripheral blood. CDR3 loop: CASSYSTPYSYEQYF. Written as DNA, the CDR3 is TGTGCCAGCAGTTACTCGACCCCTTATTCCTACGAGCAGTACTTC.